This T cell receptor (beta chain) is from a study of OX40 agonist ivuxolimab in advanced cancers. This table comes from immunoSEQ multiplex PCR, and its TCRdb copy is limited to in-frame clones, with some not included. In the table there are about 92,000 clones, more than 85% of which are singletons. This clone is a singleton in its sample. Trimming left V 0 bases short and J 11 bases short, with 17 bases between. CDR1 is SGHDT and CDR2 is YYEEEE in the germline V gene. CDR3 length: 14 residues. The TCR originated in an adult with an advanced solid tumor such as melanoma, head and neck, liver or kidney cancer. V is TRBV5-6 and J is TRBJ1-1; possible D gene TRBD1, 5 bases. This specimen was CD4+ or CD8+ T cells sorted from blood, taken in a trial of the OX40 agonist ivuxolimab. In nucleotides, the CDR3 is TGTGCCAGCAGCTTGGCAGAGCAGGGTGCAAGGGCTTTCTTT. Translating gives CASSLAEQGARAFF.